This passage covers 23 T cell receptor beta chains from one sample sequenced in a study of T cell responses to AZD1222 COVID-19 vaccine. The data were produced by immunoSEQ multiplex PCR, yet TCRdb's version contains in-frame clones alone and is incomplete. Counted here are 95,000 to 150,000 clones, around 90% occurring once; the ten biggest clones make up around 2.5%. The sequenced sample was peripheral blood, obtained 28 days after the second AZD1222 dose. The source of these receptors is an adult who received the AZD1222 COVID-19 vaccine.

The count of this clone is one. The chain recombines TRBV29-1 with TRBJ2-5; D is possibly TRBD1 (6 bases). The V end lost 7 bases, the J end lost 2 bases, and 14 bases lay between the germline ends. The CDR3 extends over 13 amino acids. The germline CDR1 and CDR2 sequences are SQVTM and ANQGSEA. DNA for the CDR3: TGCAGCGCCGAACGGACAGATCAAGAGACCCAGTACTTC. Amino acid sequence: CSAERTDQETQYF.

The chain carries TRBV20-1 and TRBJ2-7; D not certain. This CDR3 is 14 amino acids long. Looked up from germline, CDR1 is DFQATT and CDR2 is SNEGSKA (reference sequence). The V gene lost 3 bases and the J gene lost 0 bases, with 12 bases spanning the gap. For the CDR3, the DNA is TGCAGTGCTAGTGGCGGTCGGAGCTCCTACGAGCAGTACTTC. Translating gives CSASGGRSSYEQYF.

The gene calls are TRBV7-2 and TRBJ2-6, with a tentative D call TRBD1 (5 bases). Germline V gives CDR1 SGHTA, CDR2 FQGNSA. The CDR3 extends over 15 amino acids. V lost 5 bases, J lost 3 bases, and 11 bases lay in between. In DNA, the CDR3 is TGTGCCAGCAGCCCCCCGCAGGGTGGGGCCAACGTCCTGACTTTC. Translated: CASSPPQGGANVLTF.

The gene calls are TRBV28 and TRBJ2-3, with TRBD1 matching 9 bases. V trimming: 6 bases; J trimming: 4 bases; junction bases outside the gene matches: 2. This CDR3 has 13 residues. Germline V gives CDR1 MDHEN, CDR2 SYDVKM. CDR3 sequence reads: CASRGTGSDTQYF. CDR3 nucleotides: TGTGCCAGCAGGGGGACAGGGTCAGATACGCAGTATTTT.

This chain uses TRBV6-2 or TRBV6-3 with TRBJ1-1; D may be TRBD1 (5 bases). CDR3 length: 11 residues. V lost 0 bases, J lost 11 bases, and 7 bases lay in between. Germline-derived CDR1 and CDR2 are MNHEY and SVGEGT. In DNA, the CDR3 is TGTGCCAGCAGTTACTCGAGGGGTGCTTTCTTT. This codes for CASSYSRGAFF.

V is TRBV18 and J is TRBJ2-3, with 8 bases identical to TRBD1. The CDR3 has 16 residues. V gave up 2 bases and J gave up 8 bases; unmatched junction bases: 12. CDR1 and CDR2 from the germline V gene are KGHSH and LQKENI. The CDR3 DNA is TGTGCCAGCTCACCATCAGGGGGCGCAGTTTTTGGTACGCAGTATTTT. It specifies CASSPSGGAVFGTQYF.

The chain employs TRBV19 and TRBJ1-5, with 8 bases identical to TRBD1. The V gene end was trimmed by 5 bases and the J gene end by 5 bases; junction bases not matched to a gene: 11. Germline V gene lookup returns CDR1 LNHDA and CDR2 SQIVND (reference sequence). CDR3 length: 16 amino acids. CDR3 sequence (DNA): TGTGCCAGTAGTCCTCGGAGAGGACAGGGCGATCAGCCCCAGCATTTT. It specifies CASSPRRGQGDQPQHF.

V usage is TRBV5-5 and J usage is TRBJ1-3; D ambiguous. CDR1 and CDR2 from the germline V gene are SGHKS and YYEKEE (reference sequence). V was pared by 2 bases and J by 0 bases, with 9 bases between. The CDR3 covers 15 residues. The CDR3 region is CASSLNAYSGNTIYF. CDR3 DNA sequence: TGTGCCAGCAGCTTAAACGCCTACTCTGGAAACACCATATATTTT.

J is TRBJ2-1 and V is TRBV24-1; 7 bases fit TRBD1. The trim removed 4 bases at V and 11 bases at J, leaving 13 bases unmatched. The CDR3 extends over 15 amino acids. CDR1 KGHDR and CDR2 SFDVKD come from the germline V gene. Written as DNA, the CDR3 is TGTGCCACCAGTGACGGGACAGCCTATACAATGCAGCAGTTCTTC. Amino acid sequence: CATSDGTAYTMQQFF.

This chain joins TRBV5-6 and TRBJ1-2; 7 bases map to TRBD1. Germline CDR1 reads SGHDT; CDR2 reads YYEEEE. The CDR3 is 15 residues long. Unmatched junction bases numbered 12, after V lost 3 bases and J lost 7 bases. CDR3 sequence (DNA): TGTGCCAGCAGCTCAGTACAGGGGCTCGTAGGTGGCTACACCTTC. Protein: CASSSVQGLVGGYTF.

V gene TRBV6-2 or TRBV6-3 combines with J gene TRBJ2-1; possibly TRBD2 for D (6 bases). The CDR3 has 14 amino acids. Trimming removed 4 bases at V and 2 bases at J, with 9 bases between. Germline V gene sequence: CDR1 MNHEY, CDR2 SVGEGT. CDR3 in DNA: TGTGCCAGCAGTTTCCGGGGGACCTACAATGAGCAGTTCTTC. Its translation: CASSFRGTYNEQFF.

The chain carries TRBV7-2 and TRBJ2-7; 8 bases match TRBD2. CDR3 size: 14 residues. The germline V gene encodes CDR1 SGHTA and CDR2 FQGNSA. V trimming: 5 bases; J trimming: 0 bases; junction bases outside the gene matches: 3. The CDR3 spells CASSPGLASYEQYF. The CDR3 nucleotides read TGTGCCAGCAGCCCCGGACTAGCCTCCTACGAGCAGTACTTC.

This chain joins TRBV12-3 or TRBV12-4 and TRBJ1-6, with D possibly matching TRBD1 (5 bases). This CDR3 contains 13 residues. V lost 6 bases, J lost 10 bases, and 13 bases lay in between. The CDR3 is CASSSGLWSPLHF. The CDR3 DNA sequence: TGTGCCAGCAGCTCAGGGTTGTGGTCACCCCTCCACTTT.

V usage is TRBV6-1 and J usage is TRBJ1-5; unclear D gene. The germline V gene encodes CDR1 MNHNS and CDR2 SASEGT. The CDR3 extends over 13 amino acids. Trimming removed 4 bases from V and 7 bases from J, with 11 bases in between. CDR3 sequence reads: CASSGTYGQPQHF. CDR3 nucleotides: TGTGCCAGCAGTGGGACGTACGGACAGCCCCAGCATTTT.

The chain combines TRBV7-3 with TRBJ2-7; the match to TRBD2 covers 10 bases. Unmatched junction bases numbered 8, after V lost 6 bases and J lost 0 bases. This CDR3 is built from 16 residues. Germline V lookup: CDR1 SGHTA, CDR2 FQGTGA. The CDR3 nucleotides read TGTGCCAGCAGTCTCAGCGGGGGGGACAGCTCCTACGAGCAGTACTTC. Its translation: CASSLSGGDSSYEQYF.

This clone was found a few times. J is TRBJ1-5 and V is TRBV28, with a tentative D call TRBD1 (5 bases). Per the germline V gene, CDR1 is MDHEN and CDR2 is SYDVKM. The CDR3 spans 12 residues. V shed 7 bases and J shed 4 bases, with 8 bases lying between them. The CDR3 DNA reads TGTGCCAGCATAAGGGGTAATCAGCCCCAGCATTTT. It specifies CASIRGNQPQHF. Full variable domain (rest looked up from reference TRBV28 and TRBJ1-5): DVKVTQSSRYLVKRTGEKVFLECVQDMDHENMFWYRQDPGLGLRLIYFSYDVKMKEKGDIPEGYSVSREKKERFSLILESASTNQTSMYLCASIRGNQPQHFGDGTRLSIL.

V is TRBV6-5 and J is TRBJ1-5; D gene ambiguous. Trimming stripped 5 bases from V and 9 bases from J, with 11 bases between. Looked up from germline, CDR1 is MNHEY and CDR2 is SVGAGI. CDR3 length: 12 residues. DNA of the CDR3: TGTGCCAGCAGTCCCGCGGGTGGGCCCCAGCATTTT. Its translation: CASSPAGGPQHF.

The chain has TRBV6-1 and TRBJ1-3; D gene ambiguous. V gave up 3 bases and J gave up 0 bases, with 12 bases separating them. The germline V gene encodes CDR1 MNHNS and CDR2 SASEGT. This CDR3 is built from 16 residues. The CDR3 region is CASSDGPPSSGNTIYF. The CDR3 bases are TGTGCCAGCAGTGACGGTCCTCCGAGCTCTGGAAACACCATATATTTT.

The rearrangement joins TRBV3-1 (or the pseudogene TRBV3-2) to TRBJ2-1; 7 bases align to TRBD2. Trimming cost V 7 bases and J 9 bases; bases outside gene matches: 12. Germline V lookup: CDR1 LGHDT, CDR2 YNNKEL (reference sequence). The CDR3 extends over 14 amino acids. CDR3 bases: TGTGCCAGCACCTTTAGCGGGCAACACAGTGAGCAGTTCTTC. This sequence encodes CASTFSGQHSEQFF.

DNA of the CDR3: TGTGCCATCAGTGAGTACGGCGCAGCATCCGGAAACACCATATATTTT. It translates to CAISEYGAASGNTIYF. The chain joins TRBV10-3 to TRBJ1-3; no definite D call. The CDR3 contains 16 residues. CDR1 is ENHRY, CDR2 SYGVKD, per germline. Trimming pared 1 base from V and 4 bases from J, leaving 14 bases between.

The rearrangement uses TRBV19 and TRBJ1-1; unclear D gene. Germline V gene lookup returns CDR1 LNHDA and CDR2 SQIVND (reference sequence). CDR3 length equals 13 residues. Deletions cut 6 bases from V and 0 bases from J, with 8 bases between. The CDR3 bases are TGTGCCAGTAGGGCGGACTTGAACACTGAAGCTTTCTTT. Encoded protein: CASRADLNTEAFF.

CDR3 sequence: CASTLRWGTEAFF. CDR3 nucleotides: TGTGCCAGCACCCTACGATGGGGTACTGAAGCTTTCTTT. The V call is TRBV12-3 or TRBV12-4, the J call TRBJ1-1; D uncertain. CDR3 length: 13 residues. V dropped 7 bases and J dropped 5 bases, with 14 bases sitting between them.

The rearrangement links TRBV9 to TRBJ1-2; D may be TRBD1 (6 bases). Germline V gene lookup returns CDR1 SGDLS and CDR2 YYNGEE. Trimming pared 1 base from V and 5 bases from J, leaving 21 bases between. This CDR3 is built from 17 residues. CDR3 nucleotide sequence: TGTGCCAGCAGCGTACAGGGCAGCGTGGGGGCCCTATATGGCTACACCTTC. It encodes CASSVQGSVGALYGYTF.